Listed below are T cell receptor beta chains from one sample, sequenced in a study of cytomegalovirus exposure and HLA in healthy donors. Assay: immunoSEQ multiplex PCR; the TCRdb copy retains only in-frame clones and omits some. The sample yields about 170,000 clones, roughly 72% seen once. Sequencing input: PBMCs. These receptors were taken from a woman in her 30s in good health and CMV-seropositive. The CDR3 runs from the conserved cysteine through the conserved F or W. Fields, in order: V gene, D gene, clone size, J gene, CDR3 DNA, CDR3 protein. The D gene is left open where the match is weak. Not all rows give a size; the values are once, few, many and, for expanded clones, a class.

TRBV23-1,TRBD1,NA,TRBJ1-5,TGCGCCAGCAGTCAAGGTCCCGCGACAGGGGGCGTAGAGGGCAATCAGCCCCAGCATTTT,CASSQGPATGGVEGNQPQHF
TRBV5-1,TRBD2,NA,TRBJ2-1,TGCGCCAGCAGCTCGGGACCGGGACTAGCGGCTGAGCAGTTCTTC,CASSSGPGLAAEQFF
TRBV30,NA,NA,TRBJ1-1,TGTGCCTGGAGCGCAGGCATCACTGAAGCTTTCTTT,CAWSAGITEAFF
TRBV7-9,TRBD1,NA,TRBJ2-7,TGTGCCAGCAGCACGACTCTCCGGGACAGGACCTACGAGCAGTACTTC,CASSTTLRDRTYEQYF
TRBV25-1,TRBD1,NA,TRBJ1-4,TGTGCCAGCAGTGATTTTACAGGGGGTGAAAAACTGTTTTTT,CASSDFTGGEKLFF
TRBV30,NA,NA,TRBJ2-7,TGTGCCGGTCGGCCATCTGGAGCCTACGAGCAGTACTTC,CAGRPSGAYEQYF
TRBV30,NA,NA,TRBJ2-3,TGTGCCTGGAGTCCGGGAATTAGCACAGATACGCAGTATTTT,CAWSPGISTDTQYF
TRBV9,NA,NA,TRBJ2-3,TGTGCCAGCGAGGACAGAGGGAACACAGATACGCAGTATTTT,CASEDRGNTDTQYF
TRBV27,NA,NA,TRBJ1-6,TGTGCCAGCAGTTTATCAGCCGGGACACCTAATTCACCCCTCCACTTT,CASSLSAGTPNSPLHF
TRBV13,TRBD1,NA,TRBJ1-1,TGTGCCAGCAGACAGGGGGCTTTGAACACTGAAGCTTTCTTT,CASRQGALNTEAFF
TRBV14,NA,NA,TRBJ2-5,TGTGCCAGCAGCCAAGAATTCGCTACAGAGACCCAGTACTTC,CASSQEFATETQYF
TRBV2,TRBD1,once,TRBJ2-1,TGTGCCAGCAGTGGAGGGGGACAGACGTTCTTC,CASSGGGQTFF
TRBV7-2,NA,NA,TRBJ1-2,TGTGCCAGCAGCTTCAGACCAGGAGGGAATGGCTACACCTTC,CASSFRPGGNGYTF
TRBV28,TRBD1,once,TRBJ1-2,TGTGCCAGCACCTCTCCAGGGGGTGGCTACACCTTC,CASTSPGGGYTF
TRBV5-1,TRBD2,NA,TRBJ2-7,TGCGCCAGCAGCTTGCGGGGGGGGGACGAGCAGTACTTC,CASSLRGGDEQYF
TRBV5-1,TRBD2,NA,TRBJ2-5,TGCGCCAGCAGCTTGGATAGCGGGGTACAAGAGACCCAGTACTTC,CASSLDSGVQETQYF
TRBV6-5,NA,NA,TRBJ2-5,TGTGCCAGCAGTTACTCCCGGGACTCCGGGGGAGAGACCCAGTACTTC,CASSYSRDSGGETQYF
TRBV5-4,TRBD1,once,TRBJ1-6,TGTGCCAGCAGCTTACAGGGGGCGGCTAATTCACCCCTCCACTTT,CASSLQGAANSPLHF
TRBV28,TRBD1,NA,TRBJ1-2,TGTGCCAGCACCCTCGGGGGGACAGGGATAGTTGAAGGCTACACCTTC,CASTLGGTGIVEGYTF
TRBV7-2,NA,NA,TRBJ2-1,TGTGCCAGCAGCTTAGCTGAAGCATACAATGAGCAGTTCTTC,CASSLAEAYNEQFF
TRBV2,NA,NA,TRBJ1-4,TGTGCCAGCAGTGAAGGGACAGAAGGGGGTGAAAAACTGTTTTTT,CASSEGTEGGEKLFF
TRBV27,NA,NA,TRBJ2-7,TGTGCCAGCAGTTTATCGAAGTTTTCTGTTGGGGCTAGGAGCTCCTACGAGCAGTACTTC,CASSLSKFSVGARSSYEQYF
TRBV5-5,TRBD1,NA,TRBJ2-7,TGTGCCAGCAAGCCAGGGGGCGGGTACGGATACGAGCAGTACTTC,CASKPGGGYGYEQYF
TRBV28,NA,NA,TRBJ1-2,TGTGCCAGCAGTGCTGACAGGCCAGTTAACTATGGCTACACCTTC,CASSADRPVNYGYTF
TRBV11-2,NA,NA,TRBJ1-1,TGTGCCAGCAGCCCACTGAGGCTGGGAGCTTTCTTT,CASSPLRLGAFF
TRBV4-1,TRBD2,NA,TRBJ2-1,TGCGCCAGCACTAACTTGGGCGGGAGGTCCCATGAGCAGTTCTTC,CASTNLGGRSHEQFF
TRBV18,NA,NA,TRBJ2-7,TGTGCCAGCTCACCACTCCGTGTTGGGACAACGTCCTACGAGCAGTACTTC,CASSPLRVGTTSYEQYF